What follows describes a single TCR beta chain. As yet, its antigen is unknown. V was cut by 2 bases and J by 3 bases, with 8 bases left in between. This CDR3 spans 14 amino acids. The V gene's germline CDR1 is LGHDT and CDR2 YNNKEL (reference sequence). This record comes from a study of blood T cells in healthy people across ages. Regarding the study as a whole: Estimates based on one million T cells were treated as lower bounds. Donor CMV status was unknown, possibly confounding expanded clonotype changes.

It was with a sample-barcoded 5' primer and a J-beta primer mix that a second PCR of roughly 6 to 11 cycles was run. Via MiXCR, TCRdb re-called the 5' RACE reads, giving one row per CDR3 protein. This repertoire shows 650,000 to 800,000 distinct CDR3 sequences, around two fifths found once; its top ten account for about a fifth. Material: blood. The chain employs TRBV3-1 and TRBJ2-1; D tentatively fits TRBD1 or TRBD2 (5 bases each). The origin of this receptor is a man aged 60 to 75 in good health. In nucleotides, the CDR3 is TGTGCCAGCAGCCAAAGGGACGGCTACAATGAGCAGTTCTTC. It codes for CASSQRDGYNEQFF.